This T cell receptor (beta chain) was found in a study of response to subunit inactivated influenza vaccine. V was cut by 0 bases and J by 3 bases, with 12 bases left in between. This CDR3 region has 15 residues. CDR1 is SGHDN, CDR2 FVKESK, per germline. TCRdb reprocessed the RT-PCR reads via MiXCR and lists one record per CDR3 protein. The table lists some 200,000 distinct CDR3 sequences, less than 15% of them singletons. The same specimen was also included in a second study, on T cells expressing NK-cell markers. That publication notes: UMIs accompanied the 5'RACE template switching by which TCR beta cDNA was made. It was sorted CD3+CD56+NKG2C+, CD3+CD56+NKG2C- and CD3+CD56-NKG2C+ T cells that supplied the TCR beta repertoires. Six of the donors carried dominant NKG2C+ clonotypes that took up about 1.0-7.5% of their CD8+ T cells. Leadership of the CD3+CD56-NKG2C+ fraction also belonged to these clonotypes in several donors. It is unclear if expanded NKG2C-expressing clones target HCMV antigens.

Sequenced here: CD8+ T cells sorted from PBMCs, sampled about 13 days after vaccination. The TCR sequence derives from a man aged 50 to 60 who received an inactivated influenza vaccine. The J gene is TRBJ2-7, the V gene TRBV14, with D perhaps being TRBD1 or TRBD2 (5 bases each). The DNA for the CDR3 is TGTGCCAGCAGCCAAGAACCGGGACGGTACTACGAGCAGTACTTC. Translation gives CASSQEPGRYYEQYF.